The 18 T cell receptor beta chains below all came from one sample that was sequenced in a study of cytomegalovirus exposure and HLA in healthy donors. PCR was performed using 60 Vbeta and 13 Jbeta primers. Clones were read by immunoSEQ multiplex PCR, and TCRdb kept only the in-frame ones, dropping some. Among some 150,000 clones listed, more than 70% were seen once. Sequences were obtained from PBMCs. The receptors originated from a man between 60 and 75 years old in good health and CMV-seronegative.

The CDR3 nucleotides are TGTGCCAGTAGGACCCGGACAGGGGTTAGCTATGGCTACACCTTC. Protein sequence: CASRTRTGVSYGYTF. This rearrangement joins TRBV19 to TRBJ1-2; 9 bases align to TRBD1. The CDR3 covers 15 residues. The V gene end was trimmed by 6 bases and the J gene end by 4 bases; junction bases not matched to a gene: 9. Germline CDR1 reads LNHDA; CDR2 reads SQIVND (reference sequence).

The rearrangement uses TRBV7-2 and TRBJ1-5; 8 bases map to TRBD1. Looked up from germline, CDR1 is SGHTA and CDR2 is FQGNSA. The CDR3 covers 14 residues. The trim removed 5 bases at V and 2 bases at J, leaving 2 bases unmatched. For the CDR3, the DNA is TGTGCCAGCAGCACAGGGGGAGGCAATCAGCCCCAGCATTTT. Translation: CASSTGGGNQPQHF.

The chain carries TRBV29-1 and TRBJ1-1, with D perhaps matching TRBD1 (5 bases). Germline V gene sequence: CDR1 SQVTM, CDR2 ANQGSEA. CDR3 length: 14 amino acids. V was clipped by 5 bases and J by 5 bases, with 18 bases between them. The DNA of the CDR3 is TGCAGCGTTCAAAGTTCCAGGGCAGGGACTGAAGCTTTCTTT. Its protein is CSVQSSRAGTEAFF.

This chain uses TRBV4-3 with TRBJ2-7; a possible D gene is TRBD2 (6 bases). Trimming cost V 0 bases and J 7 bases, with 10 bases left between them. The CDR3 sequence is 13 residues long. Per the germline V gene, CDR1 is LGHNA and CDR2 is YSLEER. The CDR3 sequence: CASSQDRGREQYF. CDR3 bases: TGCGCCAGCAGCCAAGACCGGGGGAGGGAGCAGTACTTC.

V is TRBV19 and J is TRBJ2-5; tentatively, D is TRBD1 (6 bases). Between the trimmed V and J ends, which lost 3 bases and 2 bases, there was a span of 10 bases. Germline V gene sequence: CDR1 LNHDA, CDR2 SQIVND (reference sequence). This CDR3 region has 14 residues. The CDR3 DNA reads TGTGCCAGTAGTATCTCGGACAGTCAAGAGACCCAGTACTTC. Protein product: CASSISDSQETQYF.

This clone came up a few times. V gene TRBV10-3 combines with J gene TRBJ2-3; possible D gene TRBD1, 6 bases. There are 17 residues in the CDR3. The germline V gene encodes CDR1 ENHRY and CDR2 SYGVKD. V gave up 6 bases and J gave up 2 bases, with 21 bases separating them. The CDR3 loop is CAIRKDRLGPSTDTQYF. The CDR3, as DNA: TGTGCCATCAGAAAAGACAGGCTAGGGCCTTCCACAGATACGCAGTATTTT.

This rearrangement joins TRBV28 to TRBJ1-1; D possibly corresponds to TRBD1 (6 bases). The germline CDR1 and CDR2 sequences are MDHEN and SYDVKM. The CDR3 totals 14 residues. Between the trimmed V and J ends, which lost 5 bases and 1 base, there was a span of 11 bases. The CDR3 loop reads CASSPGHSNTEAFF. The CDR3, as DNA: TGTGCCAGCAGTCCGGGACACTCGAACACTGAAGCTTTCTTT. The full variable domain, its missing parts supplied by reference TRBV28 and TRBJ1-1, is DVKVTQSSRYLVKRTGEKVFLECVQDMDHENMFWYRQDPGLGLRLIYFSYDVKMKEKGDIPEGYSVSREKKERFSLILESASTNQTSMYLCASSPGHSNTEAFFGQGTRLTVV.

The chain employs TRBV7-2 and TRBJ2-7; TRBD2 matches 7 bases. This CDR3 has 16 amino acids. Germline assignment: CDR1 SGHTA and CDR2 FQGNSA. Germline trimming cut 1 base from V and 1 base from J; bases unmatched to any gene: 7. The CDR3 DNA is TGTGCCAGCAGCTTAGGGGGGGACTACCGATCCTACGAGCAGTACTTC. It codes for CASSLGGDYRSYEQYF. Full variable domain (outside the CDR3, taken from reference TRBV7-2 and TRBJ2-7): GAGVSQSPSNKVTEKGKDVELRCDPISGHTALYWYRQSLGQGLEFLIYFQGNSAPDKSGLPSDRFSAERTGGSVSTLTIQRTQQEDSAVYLCASSLGGDYRSYEQYFGPGTRLTVT.

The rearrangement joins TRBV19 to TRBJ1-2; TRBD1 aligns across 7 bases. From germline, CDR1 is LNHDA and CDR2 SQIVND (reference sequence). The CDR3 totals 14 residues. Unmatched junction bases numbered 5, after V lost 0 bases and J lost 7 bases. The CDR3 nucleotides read TGTGCCAGTAGTATAGACGAGGGGGCCGGTGGCTACACCTTC. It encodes CASSIDEGAGGYTF.

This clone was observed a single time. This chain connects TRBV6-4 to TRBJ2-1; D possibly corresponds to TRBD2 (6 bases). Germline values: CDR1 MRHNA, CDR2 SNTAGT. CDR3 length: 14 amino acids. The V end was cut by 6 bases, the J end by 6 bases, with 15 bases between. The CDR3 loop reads CASSRLGAVNEQFF. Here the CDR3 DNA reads TGTGCCAGCAGCAGACTAGGAGCGGTCAATGAGCAGTTCTTC.

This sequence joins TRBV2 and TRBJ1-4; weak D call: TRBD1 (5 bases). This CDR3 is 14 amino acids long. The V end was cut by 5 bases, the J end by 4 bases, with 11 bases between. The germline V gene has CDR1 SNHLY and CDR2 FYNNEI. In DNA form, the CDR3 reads TGTGCCAGCAGTAGAGGACATTTTAATGAAAAACTGTTTTTT. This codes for CASSRGHFNEKLFF.

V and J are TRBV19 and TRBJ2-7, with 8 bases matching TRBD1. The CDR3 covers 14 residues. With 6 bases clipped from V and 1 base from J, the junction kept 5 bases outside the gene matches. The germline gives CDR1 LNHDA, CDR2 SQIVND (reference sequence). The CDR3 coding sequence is TGTGCCAGTAGCTGGGACAGGTGGTCCTACGAGCAGTACTTC. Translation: CASSWDRWSYEQYF.

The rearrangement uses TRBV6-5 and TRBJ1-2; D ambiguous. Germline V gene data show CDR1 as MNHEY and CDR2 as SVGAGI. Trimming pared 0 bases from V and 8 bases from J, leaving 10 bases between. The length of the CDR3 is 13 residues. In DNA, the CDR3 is TGTGCCAGCAGTTACTCTTGGCGGAGAGGCTACACCTTC. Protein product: CASSYSWRRGYTF.

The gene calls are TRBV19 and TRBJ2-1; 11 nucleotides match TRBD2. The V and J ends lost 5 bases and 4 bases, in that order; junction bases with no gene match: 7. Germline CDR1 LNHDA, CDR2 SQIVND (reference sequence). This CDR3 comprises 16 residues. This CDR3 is CASSGLAGGSYNEQFF. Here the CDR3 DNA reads TGTGCCAGTAGTGGGCTAGCGGGAGGTTCGTACAATGAGCAGTTCTTC.

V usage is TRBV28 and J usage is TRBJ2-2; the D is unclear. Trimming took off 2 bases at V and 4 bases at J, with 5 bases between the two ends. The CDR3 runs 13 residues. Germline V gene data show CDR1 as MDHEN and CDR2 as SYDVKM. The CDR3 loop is CASSLISTGELFF. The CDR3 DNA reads TGTGCCAGCAGTTTAATTAGCACCGGGGAGCTGTTTTTT.

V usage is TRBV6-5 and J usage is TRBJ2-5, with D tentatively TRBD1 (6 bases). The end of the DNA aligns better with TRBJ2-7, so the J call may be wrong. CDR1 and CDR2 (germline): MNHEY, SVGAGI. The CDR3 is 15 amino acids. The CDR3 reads CASRAYWDNDYEQYF. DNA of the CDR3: TGTGCCAGCAGGGCCTATTGGGACAACGACTACGAGCAGTACTTC.

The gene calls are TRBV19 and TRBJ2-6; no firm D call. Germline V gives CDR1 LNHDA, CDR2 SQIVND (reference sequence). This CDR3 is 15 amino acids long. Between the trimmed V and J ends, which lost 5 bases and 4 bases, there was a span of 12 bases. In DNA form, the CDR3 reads TGTGCCAGTAGTTACATCCCACCCGGGGCCAACGTCCTGACTTTC. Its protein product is CASSYIPPGANVLTF.

The CDR3 protein is CASSSIQEITDTQYF. The CDR3 coding sequence is TGTGCCAGCAGCTCAATACAGGAAATCACAGATACGCAGTATTTT. V gene TRBV5-4 combines with J gene TRBJ2-3, with D maybe TRBD1 (5 bases). The CDR3 runs 15 residues. With 3 bases removed from V and 2 bases from J, the gap between germline ends came to 13 bases. The V gene's germline CDR1 is SGHNT and CDR2 YYREEE (reference sequence).